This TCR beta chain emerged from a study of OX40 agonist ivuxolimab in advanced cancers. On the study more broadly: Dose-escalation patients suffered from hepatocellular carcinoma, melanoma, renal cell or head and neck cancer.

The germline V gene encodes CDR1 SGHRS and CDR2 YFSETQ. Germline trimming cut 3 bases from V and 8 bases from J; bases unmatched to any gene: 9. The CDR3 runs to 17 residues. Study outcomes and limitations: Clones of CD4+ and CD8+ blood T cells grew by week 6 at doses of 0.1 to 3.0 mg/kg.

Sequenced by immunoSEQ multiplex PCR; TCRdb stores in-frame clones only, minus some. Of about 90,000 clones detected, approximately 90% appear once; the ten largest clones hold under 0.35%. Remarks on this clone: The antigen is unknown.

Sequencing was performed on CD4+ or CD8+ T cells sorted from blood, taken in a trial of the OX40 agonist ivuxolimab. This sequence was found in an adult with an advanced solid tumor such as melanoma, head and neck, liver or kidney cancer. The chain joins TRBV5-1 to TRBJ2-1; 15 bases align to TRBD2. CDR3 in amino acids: CASSSTGLAGGPYEQFF. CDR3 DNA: TGCGCCAGCAGCTCTACCGGACTAGCGGGAGGGCCTTATGAGCAGTTCTTC.